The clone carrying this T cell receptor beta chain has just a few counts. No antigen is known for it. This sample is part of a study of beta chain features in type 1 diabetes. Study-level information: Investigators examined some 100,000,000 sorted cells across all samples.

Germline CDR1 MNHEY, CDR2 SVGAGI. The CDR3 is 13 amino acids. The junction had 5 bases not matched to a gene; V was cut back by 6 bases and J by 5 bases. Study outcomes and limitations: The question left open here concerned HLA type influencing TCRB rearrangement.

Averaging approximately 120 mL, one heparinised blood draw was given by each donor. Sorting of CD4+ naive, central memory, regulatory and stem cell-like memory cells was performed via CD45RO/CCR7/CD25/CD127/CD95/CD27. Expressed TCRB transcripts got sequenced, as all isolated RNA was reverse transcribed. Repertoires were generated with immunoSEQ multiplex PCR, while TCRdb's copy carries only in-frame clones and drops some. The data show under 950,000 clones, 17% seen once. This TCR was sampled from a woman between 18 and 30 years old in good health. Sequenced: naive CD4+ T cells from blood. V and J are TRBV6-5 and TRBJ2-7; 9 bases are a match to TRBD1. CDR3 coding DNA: TGTGCCAGCAGACGACAGGGGGGTCACGAGCAGTACTTC. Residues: CASRRQGGHEQYF.